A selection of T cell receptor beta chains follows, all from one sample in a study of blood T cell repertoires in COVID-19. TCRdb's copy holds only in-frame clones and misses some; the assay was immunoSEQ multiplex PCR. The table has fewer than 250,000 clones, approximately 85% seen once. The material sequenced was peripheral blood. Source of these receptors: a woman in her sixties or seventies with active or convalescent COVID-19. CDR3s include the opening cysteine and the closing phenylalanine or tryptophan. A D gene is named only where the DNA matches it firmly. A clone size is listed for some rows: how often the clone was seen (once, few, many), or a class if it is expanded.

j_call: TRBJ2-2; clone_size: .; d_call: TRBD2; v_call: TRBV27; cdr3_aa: CASSAGLANTGELFF; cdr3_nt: TGTGCCAGCAGCGCGGGACTAGCGAACACCGGGGAGCTGTTTTTT
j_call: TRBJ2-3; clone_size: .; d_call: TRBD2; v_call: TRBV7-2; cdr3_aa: CASSLHTSGHSTDTQYF; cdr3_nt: TGTGCCAGCAGCCTTCACACTAGCGGACATAGCACAGATACGCAGTATTTT
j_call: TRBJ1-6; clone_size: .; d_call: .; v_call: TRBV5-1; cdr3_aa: CASSLDGELYSPLHF; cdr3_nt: TGCGCCAGCAGCTTGGACGGGGAACTCTATTCACCCCTCCACTTT
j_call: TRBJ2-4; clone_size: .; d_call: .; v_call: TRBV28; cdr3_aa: CASTPTGRGENIQYF; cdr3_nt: TGTGCCAGCACGCCCACGGGGCGGGGTGAAAACATTCAGTACTTC
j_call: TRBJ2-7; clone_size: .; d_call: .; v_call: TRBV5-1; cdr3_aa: CASSLVGQPYEQYF; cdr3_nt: TGCGCCAGCAGCTTGGTGGGACAACCCTACGAGCAGTACTTC
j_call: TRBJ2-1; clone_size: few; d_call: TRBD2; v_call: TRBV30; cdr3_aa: CAWSLGGSGRGDEQFF; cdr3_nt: TGTGCCTGGAGTCTTGGTGGTAGCGGGAGAGGGGATGAGCAGTTCTTC
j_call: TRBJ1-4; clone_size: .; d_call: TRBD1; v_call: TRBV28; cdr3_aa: CASSLSRGLEKLFF; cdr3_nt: TGTGCCAGCAGTCTATCCAGGGGGCTTGAAAAACTGTTTTTT
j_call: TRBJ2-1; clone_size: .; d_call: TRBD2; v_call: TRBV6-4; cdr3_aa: CASSPLGGSLYNEQFF; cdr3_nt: TGTGCCAGCAGCCCCCTCGGCGGGAGCCTATACAATGAGCAGTTCTTC
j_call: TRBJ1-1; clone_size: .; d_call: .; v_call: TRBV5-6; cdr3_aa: CASSLVGVGTEAFF; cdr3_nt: TGTGCCAGCAGCTTAGTCGGGGTAGGCACTGAAGCTTTCTTT
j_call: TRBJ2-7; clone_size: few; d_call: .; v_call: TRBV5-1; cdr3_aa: CASSLGDSSYEQYF; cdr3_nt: TGCGCCAGCAGCTTGGGAGACAGCTCCTACGAGCAGTACTTC
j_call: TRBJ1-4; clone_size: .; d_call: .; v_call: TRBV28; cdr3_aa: CASSGGGAREKLFF; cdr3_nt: TGTGCCAGCAGTGGAGGAGGGGCGAGAGAAAAACTGTTTTTT
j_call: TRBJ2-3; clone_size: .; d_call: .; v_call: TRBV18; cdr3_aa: CASSQTGLDTQYF; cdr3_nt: TGTGCCAGCTCTCAGACCGGGTTGGATACGCAGTATTTT
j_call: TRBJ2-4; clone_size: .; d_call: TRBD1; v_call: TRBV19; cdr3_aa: CASSTDRGFFSIQYF; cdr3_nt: TGTGCCAGTAGCACTGACAGGGGATTCTTTAGCATTCAGTACTTC
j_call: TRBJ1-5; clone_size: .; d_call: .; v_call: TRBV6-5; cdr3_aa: CASRVFDRLDQPQHF; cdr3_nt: TGTGCCAGCAGGGTCTTTGACAGGCTGGATCAGCCCCAGCATTTT
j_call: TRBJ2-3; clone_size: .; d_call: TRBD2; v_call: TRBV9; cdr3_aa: CASSVGGGGSADTQYF; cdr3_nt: TGTGCCAGCAGCGTAGGAGGCGGCGGGAGCGCAGATACGCAGTATTTT
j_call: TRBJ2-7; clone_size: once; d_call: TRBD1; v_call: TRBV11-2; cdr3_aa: CASSLYSGGSSYEQYF; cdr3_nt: TGTGCCAGCAGCTTATATTCAGGGGGTTCCTCCTACGAGCAGTACTTC
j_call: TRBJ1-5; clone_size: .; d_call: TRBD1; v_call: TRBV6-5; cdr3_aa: CASSVQGGGQPQHF; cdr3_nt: TGTGCCAGCAGCGTACAGGGGGGAGGACAGCCCCAGCATTTT
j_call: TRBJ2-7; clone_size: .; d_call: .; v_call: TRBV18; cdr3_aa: CASSPPSSPYEQYF; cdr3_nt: TGTGCCAGCTCACCACCCTCGAGCCCCTACGAGCAGTACTTC
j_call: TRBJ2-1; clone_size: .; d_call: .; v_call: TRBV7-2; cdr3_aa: CASSIEVLRGGQSYEQFF; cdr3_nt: TGTGCCAGCAGCATAGAGGTTCTGCGCGGAGGGCAATCTTATGAGCAGTTCTTC
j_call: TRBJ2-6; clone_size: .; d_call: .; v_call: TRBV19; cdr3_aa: CASTRSGANVLTF; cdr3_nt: TGTGCCAGTACCCGTTCTGGGGCCAACGTCCTGACTTTC
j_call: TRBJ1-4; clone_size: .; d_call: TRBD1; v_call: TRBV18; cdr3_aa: CASSPPGQFNEKLFF; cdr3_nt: TGTGCCAGCTCACCACCGGGACAGTTTAATGAAAAACTGTTTTTT
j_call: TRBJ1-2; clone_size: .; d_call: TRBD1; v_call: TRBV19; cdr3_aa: CASMRTGAFNYGYTF; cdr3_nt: TGTGCCAGTATGCGGACAGGGGCTTTCAACTATGGCTACACCTTC
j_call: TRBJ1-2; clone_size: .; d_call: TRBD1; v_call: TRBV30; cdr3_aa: CAWFRTGYDGYTF; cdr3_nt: TGTGCCTGGTTTAGGACAGGGTACGATGGCTACACCTTC
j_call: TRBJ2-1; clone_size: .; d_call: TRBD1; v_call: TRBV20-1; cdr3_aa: CSASGPGQVDYNEQFF; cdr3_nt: TGCAGTGCTAGTGGTCCGGGACAGGTGGACTACAATGAGCAGTTCTTC
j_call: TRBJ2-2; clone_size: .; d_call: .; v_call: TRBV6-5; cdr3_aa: CASARVISNTGELFF; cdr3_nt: TGTGCCAGCGCCCGGGTTATCTCGAACACCGGGGAGCTGTTTTTT
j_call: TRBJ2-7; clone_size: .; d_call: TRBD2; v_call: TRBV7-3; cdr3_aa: CASSLGTSGVYEQYF; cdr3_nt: TGTGCCAGCAGCTTGGGGACTAGCGGGGTATACGAGCAGTACTTC
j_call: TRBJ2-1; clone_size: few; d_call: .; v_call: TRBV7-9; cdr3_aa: CASNRDSLVEQFF; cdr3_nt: TGTGCCAGCAACCGGGACTCACTGGTTGAGCAGTTCTTC
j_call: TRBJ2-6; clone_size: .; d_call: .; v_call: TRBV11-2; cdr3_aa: CASSTPGATISGANVLTF; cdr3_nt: TGTGCCAGCAGCACCCCAGGGGCGACGATCTCTGGGGCCAACGTCCTGACTTTC
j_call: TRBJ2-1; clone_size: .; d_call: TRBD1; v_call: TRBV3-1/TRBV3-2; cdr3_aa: CASSPGQGTYNEQFF; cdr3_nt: TGTGCCAGCAGCCCCGGACAGGGGACCTACAATGAGCAGTTCTTC
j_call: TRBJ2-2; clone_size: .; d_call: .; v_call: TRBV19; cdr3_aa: CASYGPGELFF; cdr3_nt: TGTGCCAGCTATGGGCCCGGGGAGCTGTTTTTT
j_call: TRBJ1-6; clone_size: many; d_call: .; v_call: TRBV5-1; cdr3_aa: CASKRDNSPLHF; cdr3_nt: TGCGCCAGCAAACGAGATAATTCACCCCTCCACTTT